Listed below are T cell receptor beta chains from one sample, sequenced in a study of chemoradiotherapy in HPV16-positive cancers. The method was immunoSEQ multiplex PCR; TCRdb's version includes in-frame clones alone and lacks a portion of them. The sample carries approximately 12,000 clones, 75% recorded once. Sample collection was performed from a patient who underwent chemoradiotherapy. These receptors were collected from a human donor with HPV-associated anogenital cancer. Each CDR3 is given with its conserved first and last residue. The order of the fields is D gene, J gene, V gene, clone size, CDR3 protein, CDR3 DNA. The D gene is left open where the match is weak. Not every row has a clone size; where given, it reads once, few, many or a size class.

>.|TRBJ1-1|TRBV19|.
CASSPRRDTEAFF
TGTGCCAGTAGTCCCCGGAGGGACACTGAAGCTTTCTTT
>TRBD2|TRBJ2-5|TRBV5-1|.
CASSFAGGPLETQYF
TGCGCCAGCAGCTTCGCGGGAGGGCCGCTAGAGACCCAGTACTTC
>.|TRBJ1-1|TRBV27|.
CASSMDRDINTEAFF
TGTGCCAGCAGTATGGACCGGGACATTAACACTGAAGCTTTCTTT
>TRBD2|TRBJ2-5|TRBV13|once
CASSQRTSGRLETQYF
TGTGCCAGCAGCCAAAGGACTAGCGGGAGATTAGAGACCCAGTACTTC
>TRBD2|TRBJ2-1|TRBV15|.
CATSSQREGRYNEQFF
TGTGCCACCAGCTCGCAGCGGGAGGGCCGGTACAATGAGCAGTTCTTC
>TRBD2|TRBJ2-2|TRBV27|.
CASSPSGTNTGELFF
TGTGCCAGCAGCCCGAGCGGGACTAACACCGGGGAGCTGTTTTTT
>.|TRBJ2-7|TRBV10-3|.
CAISESRGVTYEQYF
TGTGCCATCAGTGAGTCGAGGGGGGTCACCTACGAGCAGTACTTC
>.|TRBJ2-7|TRBV29-1|.
CSVTSSSYEQYF
TGCAGCGTAACCAGCAGCTCCTACGAGCAGTACTTC
>.|TRBJ2-3|TRBV7-8|.
CASSPRRQTNTDTQYF
TGTGCCAGCAGCCCAAGGCGGCAGACGAACACAGATACGCAGTATTTT
>.|TRBJ2-1|TRBV5-6|.
CASSLSEDEQFF
TGTGCCAGCAGCTTGTCAGAGGATGAGCAGTTCTTC
>TRBD1|TRBJ2-1|TRBV4-3|few
CASSQDGPGQGINEQFF
TGCGCCAGCAGCCAAGATGGTCCCGGACAGGGGATCAATGAGCAGTTCTTC
>.|TRBJ2-7|TRBV18|.
CASSPLGLALKGDEQYF
TGTGCCAGCTCACCACTTGGGCTAGCCCTTAAAGGAGACGAGCAGTACTTC
>.|TRBJ2-5|TRBV21-1|.
CAIRGTSGRASETQYF
TGTGCCATCCGAGGGACTAGCGGGAGGGCTTCAGAGACCCAGTACTTC
>TRBD1|TRBJ1-1|TRBV30|.
CASVSSGTGNFAFF
TGTGCCTCCGTGTCATCCGGGACAGGCAACTTTGCTTTCTTT
>TRBD1|TRBJ2-2|TRBV6-6|.
CASRQGQAGDTGELFF
TGTGCCAGCAGACAGGGACAGGCAGGGGACACCGGGGAGCTGTTTTTT
>TRBD1|TRBJ2-5|TRBV11-3|.
CASSFLTGYQETQYF
TGTGCCAGCAGCTTTTTGACAGGGTACCAAGAGACCCAGTACTTC
>TRBD1|TRBJ2-1|TRBV7-8|.
CASSFPGQGALAGGTYNEQFF
TGTGCCAGCAGCTTCCCGGGACAGGGGGCATTAGCGGGAGGAACTTACAATGAGCAGTTCTTC
>TRBD2|TRBJ2-1|TRBV10-3|once
CAISDPLAGVNNEQFF
TGTGCCATCAGTGACCCTCTAGCGGGAGTGAACAATGAGCAGTTCTTC
>.|TRBJ1-1|TRBV7-2|.
CASSLVLTHTEAFF
TGTGCCAGCAGCTTAGTCCTAACCCACACTGAAGCTTTCTTT
>.|TRBJ2-2|TRBV2|.
CASSEVRESGELFF
TGTGCCAGCAGTGAAGTACGGGAGTCCGGGGAGCTGTTTTTT
>TRBD1|TRBJ2-5|TRBV11-1|.
CASSLAQTGTAYQETQYF
TGTGCCAGCAGCTTAGCTCAAACCGGGACAGCGTACCAAGAGACCCAGTACTTC
>.|TRBJ1-2|TRBV5-6|.
CASSADRAYYGYTF
TGTGCCAGCAGCGCTGACAGAGCCTATTATGGCTACACCTTC
>TRBD1|TRBJ2-6|TRBV4-2|few
CASSQGDSRPGSGANVLTF
TGTGCCAGCAGCCAAGGGGACAGCCGTCCGGGTTCTGGGGCCAACGTCCTGACTTTC
>.|TRBJ2-1|TRBV19|.
CASNGGISYNEQFF
TGTGCCAGTAATGGGGGGATCAGCTACAATGAGCAGTTCTTC
>TRBD2|TRBJ2-7|TRBV28|.
CASSPRVLAGAFPEKQYF
TGTGCCAGCAGCCCGCGTGTGCTAGCGGGAGCCTTCCCGGAGAAGCAGTACTTC
>TRBD1|TRBJ2-2|TRBV5-4|.
CASSRQGNTGELFF
TGTGCCAGCAGCCGACAGGGGAACACCGGGGAGCTGTTTTTT
>.|TRBJ2-2|TRBV4-2|once
CASSIRVNTGELFF
TGTGCCAGCAGCATTAGGGTGAACACCGGGGAGCTGTTTTTT
>TRBD2|TRBJ2-3|TRBV29-1|.
CSVDGDYRTDTQYF
TGCAGCGTTGACGGGGACTACCGCACAGATACGCAGTATTTT
>TRBD1|TRBJ1-4|TRBV28|once
CASSFGDRGEKLFF
TGTGCCAGCAGTTTCGGGGACAGGGGTGAAAAACTGTTTTTT
>.|TRBJ2-7|TRBV5-4|medium-sized
CASSPGGSSYEQYF
TGTGCCAGCAGCCCTGGGGGTAGCTCCTACGAGCAGTACTTC
>.|TRBJ2-3|TRBV11-2|.
CASSLEDRYTDTQYF
TGTGCCAGCAGCTTAGAGGACAGATACACAGATACGCAGTATTTT